Below are 3 T cell receptor beta chains sequenced from a single sample in a study of T cell responses to AZD1222 COVID-19 vaccine. Repertoires were generated with immunoSEQ multiplex PCR, while TCRdb's copy carries only in-frame clones and drops some. The table includes tens of thousands of clones, roughly nine tenths detected once. The sample here was peripheral blood, taken 28 days after the second AZD1222 dose. All receptors derive from an adult who received the AZD1222 COVID-19 vaccine.

The chain is built from TRBV11-2 and TRBJ2-3; D is perhaps TRBD2 (6 bases). Germline V lookup: CDR1 SGHAT, CDR2 FQNNGV. The CDR3 spans 18 residues. Deletions cut 1 base from V and 2 bases from J, with 19 bases between. The CDR3 loop is CASSLVGGWGETTDTQYF. The DNA for the CDR3 is TGTGCCAGCAGCTTAGTAGGAGGGTGGGGGGAAACCACAGATACGCAGTATTTT.

The rearrangement links TRBV6-5 to TRBJ2-7, with no clear D. This CDR3 is built from 11 residues. The V and J ends lost 6 bases and 7 bases respectively, with 10 bases between them. From germline, CDR1 is MNHEY and CDR2 SVGAGI. The CDR3 region is CASSHQKEQYF. Written as DNA, the CDR3 is TGTGCCAGCAGCCATCAGAAGGAGCAGTACTTC.

This clone was found a few times. The V gene is TRBV11-2, the J gene TRBJ2-1; the D gene is possibly TRBD2 (5 bases). The CDR3 is 14 residues long. V lost 0 bases and J lost 7, with 10 bases in between. Germline V lookup: CDR1 SGHAT, CDR2 FQNNGV. CDR3 DNA: TGTGCCAGCAGCTTAGAGAGGGAGACGAATGAGCAGTTCTTC. Amino acid sequence: CASSLERETNEQFF.